Reported below is one T cell receptor (beta chain). Compared with germline, one end of the junction differs, possibly owing to a read error. These data are taken from a study of blood T cell repertoires in COVID-19. Background on the study: Both acute and convalescent COVID-19 samples were obtained from the United States, Italy and Spain.

The germline V gene encodes CDR1 MDHEN and CDR2 SYDVKM. This CDR3 comprises 15 residues. Study processing details: Reference gene primer amplification gave estimated nucleated cell counts. Profiling relied on immunoSEQ multiplex PCR, and the TCRdb table lists in-frame clones only, not all of them. That table furnishes V, J and clone size, whereas the DNA furnished D and trimming. The profile shows around 300,000 clones, 87% of them singletons. The TCR was taken from a man aged 18 to 29 with active or convalescent COVID-19. The sequenced material came from peripheral blood. The chain uses TRBV28 and TRBJ1-2, with D possibly matching TRBD1 (5 bases). The CDR3 DNA reads as TGTGCCAGCAGTGCGACAGTTCCCGATGCCCACTCTTTTCTCTTC. Its translation is CASSATVPDAHSFLF.